This entry lists 18 T cell receptor beta chains sequenced from one sample in a study of tumor and adjacent non-tumor tissue in lung cancer. This sample's RNA came from whole unsorted tissue. A modified ARM-PCR protocol with three rounds of nested PCR amplified TCRbeta. TCRdb re-derived calls from the multiplex PCR reads in MiXCR, one entry per CDR3 protein. The sample contains approximately 90,000 distinct CDR3 sequences, just over 65% of which appear only once. What was sequenced was lung tumor tissue. The receptors originated from a man aged 60 to 69 with non-small cell lung cancer.

This clonotype was seen at least ten times. The rearrangement links TRBV5-6 to TRBJ1-5; D is unclear. The CDR3 covers 13 residues. Germline V gene data show CDR1 as SGHDT and CDR2 as YYEEEE. The V gene lost 5 bases and the J gene lost 3 bases, with 9 bases spanning the gap. The CDR3 DNA reads TGTGCCAGCAGTCAAGAGAACAATCAGCCCCAGCATTTT. Translation gives CASSQENNQPQHF.

This clonotype showed up many times. The chain links TRBV28 to TRBJ2-7; no definite D call. The length of the CDR3 is 11 residues. V was pared by 5 bases and J by 4 bases, with 6 bases between. CDR1 and CDR2 from the germline V gene are MDHEN and SYDVKM. The CDR3 region is CASSGDYEQYF. The CDR3 region has the DNA TGTGCCAGCAGTGGTGATTACGAGCAGTACTTC.

Concerning this clonotype: Without the conserved terminal phenylalanine or tryptophan, this CDR3 likely stems from a read error. It is unclear where the CDR3 begins or ends on the DNA, so no DNA is shown, and the CDR3 is as TCRdb lists it. The chain employs TRBV11-3 and TRBJ2-7; whether TRBD2, the table's D call, matches the DNA was not checked. The CDR3 contains 14 residues when both ends are counted. The V gene's germline CDR1 is SGHNT and CDR2 YENEEA. The CDR3 protein is CASSFQGPIYEQHL.

This clonotype occurred many times. The genes are TRBV20-1 and TRBJ2-1; 9 bases align to TRBD2. CDR3 length: 14 amino acids. Germline V CDR1 and CDR2: DFQATT, SNEGSKA (reference sequence). Losses at the gene ends were 6 bases for V and 5 bases for J; bases not matched to a gene: 8. The CDR3 nucleotides are TGCAGTGCCCAACTAGCGGGTGGAAACAATGAGCAGTTCTTC. Translation gives CSAQLAGGNNEQFF.

Note on this clonotype: A much more abundant neighbour one base away suggests this may be a read error. The rearrangement uses TRBV5-6 and TRBJ1-1, with D maybe TRBD1 (5 bases). V lost 3 bases and J 7 bases, leaving 16 bases between the germline ends. The CDR3 is made up of 14 amino acids. The V gene's germline CDR1 is SGHDT and CDR2 YYEEEE. CDR3 coding DNA: TGTGCCAGCAGCTACCACCGGGGGTACAATGAAGCTTTCTTT. Translation: CASSYHRGYNEAFF.

In its sample, this clonotype was seen once. The CDR3 end shows no conserved phenylalanine or tryptophan, and so a read error is likely. This chain uses TRBV11-1 with TRBJ2-3; D is unresolved. The V gene's germline CDR1 is SGHAT and CDR2 FQDESV (reference sequence). The CDR3 contains 15 residues. DNA for the CDR3: TGTGCCAGCGGCTTAGGGCTAGTCCGGGCAGATACGCAGTATTTG. Translated: CASGLGLVRADTQYL.

CDR3 nucleotide sequence: TGTGCCAGCAACTCCGGACGGACCTTCACCGAGCAGTACTTC. Translation gives CASNSGRTFTEQYF. The rearrangement joins TRBV6-2 or TRBV6-3 to TRBJ2-7; no clear D gene. The CDR3 has 14 residues. Germline CDR1 reads MNHEY; CDR2 reads SVGEGT. Trimming took 7 bases from V and 6 from J, leaving 19 bases between them.

There are a few counts of this clonotype. This may be a read error, as it is one base from a much larger clone. This chain joins TRBV12-5 and TRBJ2-1; D is perhaps TRBD2 (5 bases). The CDR3 is 12 amino acids. Germline V lookup: CDR1 LGHNT, CDR2 FRNRAP. The CDR3 is CAGALAYNERFF. DNA of the CDR3: TGTGCTGGTGCCCTAGCCTACAATGAGCGGTTCTTC. The full variable domain, in which reference TRBV12-5 and TRBJ2-1 provide the parts outside the CDR3, is DARVTQTPRHKVTEMGQEVTMRCQPILGHNTVFWYRQTMMQGLELLAYFRNRAPLDDSGMPKDRFSAEMPDATLATLKIQPSEPRDSAVYFCAGALAYNERFFGPGTRLTVL.

As concerns this clonotype: The missing conserved phenylalanine or tryptophan at the end of this CDR3 makes a read error likely. This sequence joins TRBV6-6 and TRBJ2-5; TRBD2 agrees at 8 bases. The CDR3 spans 15 residues. The germline CDR1 and CDR2 sequences are MNHNY and SVGAGI (reference sequence). For the CDR3, the DNA is TGTGCCAGCAGTTACGCGGGCGGGGGGCAAGAGACACAGTACCTC. It translates to CASSYAGGGQETQYL.

Details on this clonotype: A read error may produce the germline difference seen at one junction end. This chain links TRBV6-6 with TRBJ2-3, with D possibly matching TRBD2 (6 bases). CDR1 and CDR2 (germline): MNHNY, SVGAGI (reference sequence). The CDR3 is made up of 17 amino acids. The CDR3 spells CACSYGEDCFYTDTQYF. CDR3 nucleotide sequence: TGCGCCTGCAGTTACGGGGAGGACTGTTTCTACACAGATACGCAGTATTTT.

With regard to this clonotype: The junction departs from the called germline gene at one end, perhaps through a read error. The chain is built from TRBV6-2 or TRBV6-3 and TRBJ2-7; possible D gene TRBD1, 5 bases. Germline V lookup: CDR1 MNHEY, CDR2 SVGEGT. There are 15 residues in the CDR3. The CDR3 loop reads CTSMAAGKNSYDQYF. The CDR3, as DNA: TGTACCAGCATGGCGGCAGGGAAAAACTCCTACGATCAGTACTTC.

Concerning this clonotype itself: The CDR3 ends on some other residue instead of the conserved phenylalanine or tryptophan, so this is likely a read error. V and J are TRBV14 and TRBJ1-1, with D possibly matching TRBD1 (5 bases). The CDR3 runs 16 residues. Trimming took 8 bases from V and 4 from J, leaving 23 bases between them. Looked up from germline, CDR1 is SGHDN and CDR2 is FVKESK. CDR3 loop: CASESRDDGGSTEAFL. Here the CDR3 DNA reads TGTGCCAGCGAATCAAGAGACGACGGGGGGAGCACTGAAGCTTTCCTT.

Details on this clonotype: Since a much larger clone is just one base distant, this may be a read error. The chain recombines TRBV4-1 with TRBJ2-3, with D maybe TRBD1 (8 bases). CDR1 and CDR2 (germline): MGHRA, YSYEKL. CDR3 length: 21 amino acids. The V end was cut by 0 bases, the J end by 1 base, with 26 bases between. The CDR3 loop reads CASSQEWWGETSRGRTDTQYF. The DNA for the CDR3 is TGCGCCAGCAGCCAAGAGTGGTGGGGGGAGACTAGCAGGGGGCGCACAGATACGCAGTATTTT.

This clonotype appeared many times. The V gene is TRBV28, the J gene TRBJ1-5; D is possibly TRBD1 (5 bases). There are 14 residues in the CDR3. Germline assignment: CDR1 MDHEN and CDR2 SYDVKM. V was shortened by 8 bases and J by 6 bases, with 17 bases between the two germline ends. The CDR3, as DNA: TGTGCCAGCTGGACTGGGGGGTTCAGTCAGCCCCAGCATTTT. It specifies CASWTGGFSQPQHF.

To note about this clonotype: At one end the junction does not follow the germline gene, possibly because of a read error. The V gene is TRBV11-2, the J gene TRBJ2-5; D not certain. The CDR3 covers 15 residues. The V gene's germline CDR1 is SGHAT and CDR2 FQNNGV. The CDR3 nucleotides are TGTGCCAGCAGCTTAGGAGAGTCGGTCCTAGAGACCCAGTGCTTC. Translating gives CASSLGESVLETQCF.

The rearrangement joins TRBV4-2 to TRBJ2-4; 7 bases line up with TRBD2. Germline V lookup: CDR1 LGHNA, CDR2 YNFKEQ. J lost 0 bases, V lost 1 base, and 9 bases had no gene match. The CDR3 has 18 amino acids. CDR3 sequence (DNA): TGTGCCAGCAGCCAAGCGCCTAGCGGATCGTTAGCCAAAAACATTCAGTACTTC. It specifies CASSQAPSGSLAKNIQYF.

Turning to this clonotype: At one boundary the junction diverges from the germline segment, which might be a read error. The chain combines TRBV29-1 with TRBJ1-2, with TRBD1 matching over 7 bases. Per the germline V gene, CDR1 is SQVTM and CDR2 is ANQGSEA. The CDR3 has 13 amino acids. As DNA, the CDR3 is TGCAGCGTTGGGGGACAGCCTAACCATGGTTACACCTTC. This codes for CSVGGQPNHGYTF.

This chain connects TRBV7-9 to TRBJ2-3, with D unresolved. Trimming cost V 8 bases and J 6 bases, with 24 bases left between them. The V gene's germline CDR1 is SEHNR and CDR2 FQNEAQ (reference sequence). The CDR3 is 16 residues long. The CDR3 sequence is CASQPITCIMADTQYF. CDR3 nucleotide sequence: TGTGCCAGCCAGCCGATAACGTGCATCATGGCGGATACGCAGTATTTT.